The clone carrying this T cell receptor (beta chain) has a single count. Its antigen is not identified. This record comes from a study of T cell responses to AZD1222 COVID-19 vaccine. The V gene's germline CDR1 is SEHNR and CDR2 FQNEAQ (reference sequence). V lost 5 bases to trimming and J lost 4 bases, with 12 bases between them. This CDR3 has 13 amino acids. TCRdb's table, derived via immunoSEQ multiplex PCR, lists solely in-frame clones and lacks some. The sample includes about 180,000 clones, about 91% of them seen just once. The study's findings and limits: It was only after the peak T cell response that any repertoires were sampled. A mostly white British donor set with more females was recruited, and clonal diversity was possibly underestimated.

The chain links TRBV7-9 to TRBJ2-7, with TRBD2 as a possible D gene (6 bases). The source of this sequence is an adult in good health. Specimen: peripheral blood, collected on day 0 of AZD1222 vaccination. This chain's CDR3 is CASSRTTLYEQYF. CDR3 sequence (DNA): TGTGCCAGCAGCCGGACTACTTTATACGAGCAGTACTTC.